This is a list of T cell receptor beta chains from one sample in a study of identical twins' blood T cells. TCRdb fed the 5' RACE reads into MiXCR, producing one record per CDR3 protein. The top ten clones hold 6.1% of a sample with a few hundred thousand distinct CDR3 sequences, about 28% of them seen once. Sample: PBMCs. These receptors originate from a woman aged 18 to 50 in good health. Both conserved end residues are part of each CDR3. The D gene is left open where the match is weak. Size is stated for part of the rows, as once, few or many counts, or as a class when the clone is expanded.

J,D,size,V,DNA,CDR3
TRBJ1-1,.,many,TRBV5-1,TGCGCCAGCAGCGTGGGTGACTGGCAGACCTTGAACACTGAAGCTTTCTTT,CASSVGDWQTLNTEAFF
TRBJ2-3,.,.,TRBV5-1,TGCGCCAGCAGCTTGTATACAGATGGGACAGATACGCAGTATTTT,CASSLYTDGTDTQYF
TRBJ1-2,.,.,TRBV6-7,TGTGCCAGAATCCGGGTCGTCACTAACTATGACTACACCTTC,CARIRVVTNYDYTF
TRBJ2-5,.,few,TRBV9,TGTGCCAGCAGCGTAGAGGGCTCCTGGCAAGAGACCCAGTACTTC,CASSVEGSWQETQYF
TRBJ2-7,.,.,TRBV19,TGTGCCAGTAGAATTACGGGACTCAAGACCTACGAGCAGTACTTC,CASRITGLKTYEQYF
TRBJ1-5,.,few,TRBV29-1,TGCAGCGTTGTATGGCAGGGTGAAGGGTATAGCAATCAGCCCCAGCATTTT,CSVVWQGEGYSNQPQHF
TRBJ1-1,.,.,TRBV29-1,TGCAGCGTGCAGGCAGGCGTTCTGAACACTGAAGCTTTCTTT,CSVQAGVLNTEAFF
TRBJ1-2,.,.,TRBV19,TGTGCCAGTAGTATCGACAGATACTTAGCTAACTATGGCTACACCTTC,CASSIDRYLANYGYTF
TRBJ1-5,.,many,TRBV10-2,TGCGCCAGCAGTGACCCAGGGAAGCAGAATCAGCCCCAGCATTTT,CASSDPGKQNQPQHF
TRBJ1-5,TRBD1,many,TRBV13,TGTGCCAGCAGCGTGGGACAGGGCAATCAGCCCCAGCATTTT,CASSVGQGNQPQHF
TRBJ2-5,.,.,TRBV7-9,TGTGCCAGCAGCTTAATGGTACGGGAGACCCAGTACTTC,CASSLMVRETQYF
TRBJ2-7,.,few,TRBV12-3/TRBV12-4,TGTGCCAGCAGTTTTTATTCAGGATGGGCCTACGAGCAGTACTTC,CASSFYSGWAYEQYF
TRBJ2-3,.,.,TRBV14,TGTGCCAGCAGCCGCGATTGGGCGGATACGCAGTATTTT,CASSRDWADTQYF
TRBJ1-1,.,.,TRBV10-3,TGTGCCATCAGTGAGCCTACCTCCGGGGCCCGCGCAGCTTTCTTT,CAISEPTSGARAAFF
TRBJ1-4,.,.,TRBV13,TGTGCCAGCAGCCGAAGCGGACGGGGGGATGAAAAACTGTTTTTT,CASSRSGRGDEKLFF
TRBJ1-3,.,many,TRBV15,TGTGCCACCAGCAGTTATCGGACCATATATTTT,CATSSYRTIYF
TRBJ2-7,.,.,TRBV10-3,TGTGCCATCAGTGGGGGCTCGAACTACGAGCAGTACTTC,CAISGGSNYEQYF
TRBJ2-3,TRBD1,.,TRBV28,TGTGCCGGCCAGACTATCAGACAGGGTACGCAGTATTTT,CAGQTIRQGTQYF
TRBJ1-1,.,.,TRBV16,TGTGCCAGCAGCCAATCCCGGGGGCGAGAGGGTATGAACACTGAAGCTTTGTTT,CASSQSRGREGMNTEALF
TRBJ1-1,.,.,TRBV19,TGTGCCAGTATTAAGGGCTCGGCGAGGATTAACACTGAAGCTTTCTTT,CASIKGSARINTEAFF
TRBJ1-1,.,.,TRBV27,TGTGCCAGACAATGGGACACTGAAGCTTTCTTT,CARQWDTEAFF
TRBJ1-1,.,many,TRBV5-6,TGTGCCAGCAGCTTGGTAATCGGGGGCCAAGGTGAAGCTTTCTTT,CASSLVIGGQGEAFF
TRBJ2-3,.,.,TRBV9,TGTGCCAGCAGCGTAGCCTTGCTGACCACAGATACGCAGTATTTT,CASSVALLTTDTQYF
TRBJ2-1,.,once,TRBV20-1,TGCAGTGCTCCTACAGGGAGCTCCTACAATGAGCAGTTCTTC,CSAPTGSSYNEQFF
TRBJ1-1,.,.,TRBV9,TGTGCCAGCAGCGTAGGGGGGGGGCCGGGCACTGAAGCTTTCTTT,CASSVGGGPGTEAFF
TRBJ1-1,.,.,TRBV6-5,TGTGCCAGCATTAACCTTTTCGGGACTGAAGCTTTCTTT,CASINLFGTEAFF
TRBJ2-3,.,.,TRBV11-2,TGTGCCAGCAGCTTAGGACACAGCACAGATACGCAGTATTTT,CASSLGHSTDTQYF
TRBJ1-4,TRBD1,few,TRBV5-1,TGCGCCAGCAACGACGAGGGGGCCGGTAATGAAAAACTGTTTTTT,CASNDEGAGNEKLFF
TRBJ2-3,TRBD2,.,TRBV27,TGTGCCAGCAGTCCCGGCGGGGGGCCAAGCACAGATACGCAGTATTTT,CASSPGGGPSTDTQYF
TRBJ1-2,.,.,TRBV20-1,TGCAGTGCTTTAGACACACTTAACTATGGCTACACCTTC,CSALDTLNYGYTF
TRBJ1-2,.,.,TRBV20-1,TGCAGTGCTCCCCCGGTAGGGGCAGAGTATAACTATAGCTACACCTTC,CSAPPVGAEYNYSYTF
TRBJ2-7,TRBD2,.,TRBV20-1,TGCAGTGCTATAGCGGGGGGTACCTACGAGCAGTACTTC,CSAIAGGTYEQYF
TRBJ1-1,.,.,TRBV19,TGTGCCAGTAGTCCCCGACATAACACTGAAGCTTTCTTT,CASSPRHNTEAFF
TRBJ1-4,TRBD1,.,TRBV13,TGTGCCAGCAGCTTAGCTGGCAGGGGGGACGAAAAACTGTTTTTT,CASSLAGRGDEKLFF
TRBJ1-2,.,.,TRBV6-6,TGTGCCAGCAGTTCCAATACCCAGACCGGCGGCTACACCTTC,CASSSNTQTGGYTF
TRBJ2-3,.,few,TRBV6-4,TGTGCCAGCAGTTATAGGAACACAGATACGCAGTATTTT,CASSYRNTDTQYF
TRBJ1-1,.,.,TRBV7-3,TGTGCCAGCAGCCTTTCAACAGATATGAACACTGAAGCTTTCTTT,CASSLSTDMNTEAFF
TRBJ2-7,.,few,TRBV19,TGTGCCAGTAGTGTAGTTCGGAGCAACGAGCAGTACTTC,CASSVVRSNEQYF
TRBJ1-1,.,few,TRBV19,TGTGCCAGTAGTATCGGACAGCCGAACACTGAAGCTTTCTTT,CASSIGQPNTEAFF
TRBJ1-1,.,few,TRBV2,TGTGCCAGCAGTGTAGGCAGGGAAGCTTTCTTT,CASSVGREAFF
TRBJ1-5,.,.,TRBV15,TGTGCCACCAGCAGAGAAACCCCCAATCAGCCCCAGCATTTT,CATSRETPNQPQHF
TRBJ1-2,.,.,TRBV29-1,TGCAGCGCTGGAGAGGGACGGTATGGCTACACCTTC,CSAGEGRYGYTF
TRBJ1-1,.,many,TRBV5-1,TGTGCCAGCAGCGCCGGGGGGACTGAAGCTTTCTTT,CASSAGGTEAFF
TRBJ1-2,.,.,TRBV3-1,TGTGCCAGCAGCCAAGAGGCGGGCAGGTCTTATGGCTACACCTTC,CASSQEAGRSYGYTF
TRBJ2-2,.,few,TRBV12-3/TRBV12-4,TGTGCCAGCAGTAGTGCGATGCCAGGAAGGGGATTTGGGGAGCTGTTTTTT,CASSSAMPGRGFGELFF
TRBJ1-1,.,many,TRBV20-1,TGCAGTGCTAGGGTAAAGTCTGAAGCTTTCTTT,CSARVKSEAFF
TRBJ2-7,TRBD2,.,TRBV19,TGTGCCAGCTCCACTAGCGGGGGGTCCTACGAGCAGTACTTC,CASSTSGGSYEQYF